This T cell receptor (beta chain) appears in the sequencing data of a study of blood T cells in healthy people across ages. Donors each provided ten milliliters of peripheral blood. The CDR3 has 12 amino acids. The germline V and J ends were trimmed by 6 bases and 7 bases, with 11 bases remaining between them. Then a second PCR, running roughly 7 to 11 cycles, was carried out with a sample-barcoded 5' primer and a J-beta primer mix. Every cDNA molecule bore a tag from a template-switch adaptor containing 12 random nucleotides. There were at least 2.5 million CDR3-containing paired-end reads obtained from each sample. TCRdb reanalysed the 5' RACE reads using MiXCR and keeps one entry per CDR3 protein. Found here are about 900,000 distinct CDR3 sequences, around 49% of them singletons; the top ten hold about an eighth.

This receptor was identified in a man in his thirties or forties in good health. The sample consisted of blood. The chain couples TRBV12-3 or TRBV12-4 to TRBJ2-3; a possible D gene is TRBD1 (6 bases). For the CDR3, the DNA is TGTGCCAGCAGCCCCAGGGACAATACGCAGTATTTT. It translates to CASSPRDNTQYF.